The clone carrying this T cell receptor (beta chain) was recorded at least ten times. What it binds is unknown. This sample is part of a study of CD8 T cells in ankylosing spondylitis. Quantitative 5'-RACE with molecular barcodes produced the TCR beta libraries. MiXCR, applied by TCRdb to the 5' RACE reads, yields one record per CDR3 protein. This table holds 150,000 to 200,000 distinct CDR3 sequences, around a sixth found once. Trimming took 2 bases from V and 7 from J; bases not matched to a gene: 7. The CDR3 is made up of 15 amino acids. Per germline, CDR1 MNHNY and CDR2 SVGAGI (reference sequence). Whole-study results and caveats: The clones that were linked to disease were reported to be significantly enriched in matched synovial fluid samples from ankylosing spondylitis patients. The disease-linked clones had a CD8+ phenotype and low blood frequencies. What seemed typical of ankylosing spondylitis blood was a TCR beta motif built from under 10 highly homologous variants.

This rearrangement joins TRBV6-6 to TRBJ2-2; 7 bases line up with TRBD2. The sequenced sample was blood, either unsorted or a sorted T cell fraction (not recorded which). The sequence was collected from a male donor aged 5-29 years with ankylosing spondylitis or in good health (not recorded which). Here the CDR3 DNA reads TGTGCCAGCAGTTACGGCGCGGGAGAAGGCGGGGAGCTGTTTTTT. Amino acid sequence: CASSYGAGEGGELFF.